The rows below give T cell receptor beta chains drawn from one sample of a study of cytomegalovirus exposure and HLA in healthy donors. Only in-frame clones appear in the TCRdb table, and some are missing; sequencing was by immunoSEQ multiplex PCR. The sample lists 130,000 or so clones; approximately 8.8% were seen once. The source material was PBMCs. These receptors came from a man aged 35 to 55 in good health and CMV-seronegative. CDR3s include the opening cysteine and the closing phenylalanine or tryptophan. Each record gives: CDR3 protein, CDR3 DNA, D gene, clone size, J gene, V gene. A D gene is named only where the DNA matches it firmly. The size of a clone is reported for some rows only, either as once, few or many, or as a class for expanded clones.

CDR3: CASSLETGGEKLFF
DNA: TGTGCCAGCAGCTTAGAAACGGGTGGTGAAAAACTGTTTTTT
D: -
size: -
J: TRBJ1-4
V: TRBV7-2

CDR3: CASSSTGGYEQYF
DNA: TGTGCCAGCAGCTCCACAGGGGGCTACGAGCAGTACTTC
D: TRBD1
size: -
J: TRBJ2-7
V: TRBV5-6

CDR3: CASSLRLAGGADTQYF
DNA: TGTGCCAGCAGCCTAAGACTAGCGGGGGGCGCAGATACGCAGTATTTT
D: TRBD2
size: -
J: TRBJ2-3
V: TRBV7-2

CDR3: CASSVLAGGPDTQYF
DNA: TGTGCCAGCAGTGTACTAGCGGGGGGGCCAGATACGCAGTATTTT
D: TRBD2
size: medium-sized
J: TRBJ2-3
V: TRBV6-1

CDR3: CASSSQGYGYTF
DNA: TGTGCCAGCAGCAGCCAGGGGTATGGCTACACCTTC
D: -
size: -
J: TRBJ1-2
V: TRBV11-2

CDR3: CASSTGPGNTIYF
DNA: TGTGCCAGCAGCACAGGGCCTGGAAACACCATATATTTT
D: -
size: -
J: TRBJ1-3
V: TRBV6-5

CDR3: CASSIAGTGMTDTQYF
DNA: TGTGCCAGCAGCATTGCCGGGACAGGGATGACAGATACGCAGTATTTT
D: TRBD1
size: -
J: TRBJ2-3
V: TRBV11-2

CDR3: CASSRDRRTGELFF
DNA: TGTGCCAGCAGTAGGGACAGAAGGACCGGGGAGCTGTTTTTT
D: TRBD1
size: once
J: TRBJ2-2
V: TRBV2

CDR3: CARDRDPNYGYTF
DNA: TGTGCCCGAGACAGGGATCCTAACTATGGCTACACCTTC
D: TRBD1
size: few
J: TRBJ1-2
V: TRBV30

CDR3: CAIGTSGPSTDTQYF
DNA: TGTGCCATCGGGACTAGCGGGCCCTCAACAGATACGCAGTATTTT
D: TRBD2
size: few
J: TRBJ2-3
V: TRBV10-3

CDR3: CASSFGWRTDTQYF
DNA: TGCGCCAGCAGCTTCGGTTGGAGGACAGATACGCAGTATTTT
D: -
size: -
J: TRBJ2-3
V: TRBV5-1

CDR3: CASSLMTPDANEKLFF
DNA: TGCGCCAGCAGCTTGATGACTCCCGATGCTAATGAAAAACTGTTTTTT
D: -
size: -
J: TRBJ1-4
V: TRBV5-1

CDR3: CASREGGLETQYF
DNA: TGTGCCAGCAGGGAAGGTGGGCTTGAGACCCAGTACTTC
D: -
size: -
J: TRBJ2-5
V: TRBV6-1

CDR3: CASSGSRGRNTIYF
DNA: TGTGCCAGCAGTGGCAGCAGGGGTAGAAACACCATATATTTT
D: -
size: -
J: TRBJ1-3
V: TRBV2

CDR3: CASSWGTGNTEAFF
DNA: TGTGCCAGCAGTTGGGGGACAGGCAACACTGAAGCTTTCTTT
D: TRBD1
size: few
J: TRBJ1-1
V: TRBV28

CDR3: CASRGAGRAGELFF
DNA: TGCGCCAGCCGGGGAGCGGGGAGGGCCGGGGAGCTGTTTTTT
D: TRBD2
size: few
J: TRBJ2-2
V: TRBV4-1

CDR3: CASSPTDRGLSGQETQYF
DNA: TGTGCCAGCAGCCCCACTGACAGGGGGCTATCAGGCCAAGAGACCCAGTACTTC
D: TRBD1
size: few
J: TRBJ2-5
V: TRBV7-9

CDR3: CASSQSRDTDTQYF
DNA: TGTGCCAGCAGCCAATCCAGGGATACAGATACGCAGTATTTT
D: -
size: few
J: TRBJ2-3
V: TRBV7-2

CDR3: CASSWGADTGELFF
DNA: TGTGCCAGCAGCTGGGGCGCAGACACCGGGGAGCTGTTTTTT
D: -
size: -
J: TRBJ2-2
V: TRBV14

CDR3: CAISDSAGRNEQFF
DNA: TGTGCCATCAGTGACTCGGCGGGGAGGAATGAGCAGTTCTTC
D: -
size: -
J: TRBJ2-1
V: TRBV10-3

CDR3: CASSLSGGEQFF
DNA: TGCGCCAGCAGCTTAAGCGGGGGTGAGCAGTTCTTC
D: TRBD2
size: -
J: TRBJ2-1
V: TRBV5-1

CDR3: CASSIDLWGGEQFF
DNA: TGTGCCAGTAGTATAGATCTATGGGGCGGTGAGCAGTTCTTC
D: -
size: few
J: TRBJ2-1
V: TRBV19

CDR3: CAISARTGAGTDTQYF
DNA: TGTGCCATCAGTGCCAGGACAGGGGCTGGCACAGATACGCAGTATTTT
D: TRBD1
size: few
J: TRBJ2-3
V: TRBV10-3

CDR3: CASSLDGSSYNEQFF
DNA: TGTGCCAGCAGCTTAGACGGGAGCTCCTACAATGAGCAGTTCTTC
D: -
size: -
J: TRBJ2-1
V: TRBV11-2

CDR3: CASSRGGAPGELFF
DNA: TGTGCCAGCAGTCGTGGGGGGGCCCCCGGGGAGCTGTTTTTT
D: -
size: few
J: TRBJ2-2
V: TRBV27

CDR3: CSVEVSGRTEKLFF
DNA: TGCAGCGTTGAGGTATCAGGGCGGACGGAAAAACTGTTTTTT
D: -
size: -
J: TRBJ1-4
V: TRBV29-1

CDR3: CASSRDTAQDTIYF
DNA: TGTGCCAGCAGTCGGGACACGGCTCAGGACACCATATATTTT
D: -
size: -
J: TRBJ1-3
V: TRBV2

CDR3: CASRGLAGAGELFF
DNA: TGCGCCAGCAGGGGACTAGCGGGGGCCGGGGAGCTGTTTTTT
D: TRBD2
size: -
J: TRBJ2-2
V: TRBV4-1

CDR3: CASSMGAEAFF
DNA: TGTGCCAGTAGTATGGGCGCTGAAGCTTTCTTT
D: -
size: few
J: TRBJ1-1
V: TRBV19

CDR3: CASSGRGNSYEQYF
DNA: TGTGCCAGCAGTGGGCGGGGCAACTCCTACGAGCAGTACTTC
D: -
size: -
J: TRBJ2-7
V: TRBV6-1

CDR3: CASSWGAGAGANVLTF
DNA: TGTGCCAGCAGTTGGGGGGCGGGGGCTGGGGCCAACGTCCTGACTTTC
D: -
size: -
J: TRBJ2-6
V: TRBV27

CDR3: CARGLAVDTQYF
DNA: TGTGCCAGAGGACTAGCGGTAGATACGCAGTATTTT
D: TRBD2
size: few
J: TRBJ2-3
V: TRBV2

CDR3: CASSSPSSYNEQFF
DNA: TGTGCCAGCAGTTCCCCGAGTTCCTACAATGAGCAGTTCTTC
D: -
size: -
J: TRBJ2-1
V: TRBV11-2

CDR3: CASSPTLAGGGTGELFF
DNA: TGTGCCAGCAGCCCAACCCTAGCGGGGGGCGGCACCGGGGAGCTGTTTTTT
D: TRBD2
size: few
J: TRBJ2-2
V: TRBV7-9

CDR3: CASSSGIRGNTIYF
DNA: TGTGCCAGCAGCTCAGGGATACGAGGAAACACCATATATTTT
D: -
size: few
J: TRBJ1-3
V: TRBV11-3

CDR3: CASSLSAGGPSANEKLFF
DNA: TGTGCCAGCAGTTTATCGGCCGGGGGACCGTCAGCTAATGAAAAACTGTTTTTT
D: -
size: -
J: TRBJ1-4
V: TRBV27

CDR3: CASSEPRSSGANVLTF
DNA: TGTGCCAGCAGTGAACCCCGTAGCTCTGGGGCCAACGTCCTGACTTTC
D: -
size: few
J: TRBJ2-6
V: TRBV6-1

CDR3: CASSQSYRGYYSGANVLTF
DNA: TGCGCCAGCAGCCAAAGCTACAGGGGGTATTACTCTGGGGCCAACGTCCTGACTTTC
D: TRBD1
size: few
J: TRBJ2-6
V: TRBV5-1

CDR3: CAISGSPGLTYEQYF
DNA: TGTGCCATCAGTGGGAGCCCGGGACTAACCTACGAGCAGTACTTC
D: TRBD2
size: -
J: TRBJ2-7
V: TRBV10-3

CDR3: CASSFASDQPQHF
DNA: TGCGCCAGCAGCTTTGCGTCCGATCAGCCCCAGCATTTT
D: -
size: -
J: TRBJ1-5
V: TRBV5-1

CDR3: CASSHRVIGTEAFF
DNA: TGTGCCAGCAGCCACAGGGTGATCGGCACTGAAGCTTTCTTT
D: -
size: few
J: TRBJ1-1
V: TRBV7-9

CDR3: CASSLVLSPNYGYTF
DNA: TGTGCCAGCAGCTTGGTCCTTTCACCCAACTATGGCTACACCTTT
D: -
size: -
J: TRBJ1-2
V: TRBV5-6

CDR3: CASSLAGSEKLFF
DNA: TGTGCCAGCAGCTTGGCGGGGAGTGAAAAACTGTTTTTT
D: -
size: few
J: TRBJ1-4
V: TRBV7-9

CDR3: CASSQEGQGGANVLTF
DNA: TGCGCCAGCAGCCAAGAGGGACAGGGTGGGGCCAACGTCCTGACTTTC
D: TRBD1
size: -
J: TRBJ2-6
V: TRBV4-3

CDR3: CASSVVLAGERNEQFF
DNA: TGTGCCAGCAGCGTAGTTCTAGCGGGGGAAAGGAATGAGCAGTTCTTC
D: TRBD2
size: -
J: TRBJ2-1
V: TRBV9

CDR3: CASSRSYSGNTIYF
DNA: TGTGCCAGCAGTAGGAGTTACTCTGGAAACACCATATATTTT
D: -
size: -
J: TRBJ1-3
V: TRBV7-7

CDR3: CASSLLQGAGEKLFF
DNA: TGCGCCAGCAGCTTGCTGCAGGGGGCCGGTGAAAAACTGTTTTTT
D: TRBD1
size: -
J: TRBJ1-4
V: TRBV5-1

CDR3: CASSAGIPGNTIYF
DNA: TGTGCCAGCAGCGCAGGAATCCCTGGAAACACCATATATTTT
D: -
size: -
J: TRBJ1-3
V: TRBV9